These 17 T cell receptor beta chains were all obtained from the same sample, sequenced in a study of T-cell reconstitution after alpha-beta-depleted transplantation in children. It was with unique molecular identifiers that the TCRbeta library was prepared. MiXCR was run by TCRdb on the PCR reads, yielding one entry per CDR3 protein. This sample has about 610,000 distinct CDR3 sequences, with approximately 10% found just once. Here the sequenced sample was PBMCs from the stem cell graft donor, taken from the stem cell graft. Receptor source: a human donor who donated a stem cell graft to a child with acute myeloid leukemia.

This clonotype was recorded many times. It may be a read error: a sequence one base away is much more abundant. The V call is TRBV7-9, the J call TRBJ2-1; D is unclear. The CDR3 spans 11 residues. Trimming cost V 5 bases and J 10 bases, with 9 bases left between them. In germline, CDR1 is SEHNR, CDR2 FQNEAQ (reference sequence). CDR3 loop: CASSPTREQFF. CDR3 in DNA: TGTGCCAGCAGCCCGACGAGGGAGCAGTTCTTC.

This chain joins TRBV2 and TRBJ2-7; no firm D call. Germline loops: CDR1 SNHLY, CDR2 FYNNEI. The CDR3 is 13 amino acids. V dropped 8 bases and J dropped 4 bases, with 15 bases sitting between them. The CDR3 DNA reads TGTGCCAGCGATCCGGCACAGCAATACGAGCAGTACTTC. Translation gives CASDPAQQYEQYF.

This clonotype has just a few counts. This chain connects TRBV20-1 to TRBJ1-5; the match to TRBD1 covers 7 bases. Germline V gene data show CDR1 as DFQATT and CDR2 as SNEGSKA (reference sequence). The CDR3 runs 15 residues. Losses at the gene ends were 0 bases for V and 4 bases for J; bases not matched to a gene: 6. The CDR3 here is CSAREGGAGNQPQHF. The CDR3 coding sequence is TGCAGTGCTAGAGAAGGGGGCGCGGGTAATCAGCCCCAGCATTTT.

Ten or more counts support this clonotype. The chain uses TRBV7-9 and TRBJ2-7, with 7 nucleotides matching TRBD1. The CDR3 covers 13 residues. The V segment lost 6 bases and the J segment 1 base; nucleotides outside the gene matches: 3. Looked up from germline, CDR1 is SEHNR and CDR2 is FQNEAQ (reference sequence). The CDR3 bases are TGTGCCAGCAGAGAGACAGGGTCCTACGAGCAGTACTTC. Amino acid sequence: CASRETGSYEQYF.

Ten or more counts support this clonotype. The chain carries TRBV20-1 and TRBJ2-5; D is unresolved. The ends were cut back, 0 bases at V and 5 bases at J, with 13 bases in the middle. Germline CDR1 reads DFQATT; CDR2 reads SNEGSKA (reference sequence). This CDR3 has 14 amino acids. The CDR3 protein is CSARDWMVAETQYF. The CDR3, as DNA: TGCAGTGCTAGAGATTGGATGGTGGCGGAGACCCAGTACTTC.

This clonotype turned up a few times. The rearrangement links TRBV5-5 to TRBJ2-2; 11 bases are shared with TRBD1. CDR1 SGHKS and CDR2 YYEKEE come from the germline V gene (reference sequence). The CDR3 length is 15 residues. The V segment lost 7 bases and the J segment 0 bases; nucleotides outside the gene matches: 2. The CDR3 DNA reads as TGTGCCAGCCGGACAGGGGGCACGAACACCGGGGAGCTGTTTTTT. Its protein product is CASRTGGTNTGELFF.

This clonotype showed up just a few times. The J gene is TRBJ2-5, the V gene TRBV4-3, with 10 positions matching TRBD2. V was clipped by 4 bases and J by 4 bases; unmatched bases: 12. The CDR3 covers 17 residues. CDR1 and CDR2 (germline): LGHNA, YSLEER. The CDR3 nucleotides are TGCGCCAGCAGCCCAGCCCAGCGGGAGGGCCGTGTAGAGACCCAGTACTTC. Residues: CASSPAQREGRVETQYF.

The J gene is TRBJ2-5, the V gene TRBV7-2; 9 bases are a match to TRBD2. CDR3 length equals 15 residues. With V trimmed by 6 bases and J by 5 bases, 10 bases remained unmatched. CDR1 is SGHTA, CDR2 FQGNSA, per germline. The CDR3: CASRFSGRGFETQYF. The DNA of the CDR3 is TGTGCCAGCAGATTTAGCGGGAGAGGATTCGAGACCCAGTACTTC.

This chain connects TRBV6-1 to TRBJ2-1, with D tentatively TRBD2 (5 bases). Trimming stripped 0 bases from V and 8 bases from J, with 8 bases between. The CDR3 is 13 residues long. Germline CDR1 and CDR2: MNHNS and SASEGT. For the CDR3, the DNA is TGTGCCAGCAGTGAAGCGCTGCGGGATGAGCAGTTCTTC. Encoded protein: CASSEALRDEQFF.

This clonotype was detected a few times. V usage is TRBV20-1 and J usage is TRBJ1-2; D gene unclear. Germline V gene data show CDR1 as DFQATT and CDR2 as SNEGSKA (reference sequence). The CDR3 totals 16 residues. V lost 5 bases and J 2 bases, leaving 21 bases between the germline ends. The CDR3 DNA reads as TGCAGTGCTCCCTATCCGGGTTTGGGAGGGAACTATGGCTACACCTTC. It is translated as CSAPYPGLGGNYGYTF.

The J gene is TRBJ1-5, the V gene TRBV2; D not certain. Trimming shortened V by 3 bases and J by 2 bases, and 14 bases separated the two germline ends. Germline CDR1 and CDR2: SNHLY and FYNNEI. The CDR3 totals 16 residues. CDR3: CASSEKFSWGNQPQHF. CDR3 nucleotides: TGTGCCAGCAGTGAGAAGTTCAGTTGGGGCAATCAGCCCCAGCATTTT.

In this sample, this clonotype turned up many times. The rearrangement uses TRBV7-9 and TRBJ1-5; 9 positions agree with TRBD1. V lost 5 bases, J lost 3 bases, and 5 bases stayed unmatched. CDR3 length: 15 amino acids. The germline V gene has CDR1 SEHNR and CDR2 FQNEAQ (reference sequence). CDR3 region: CASSADRGSNQPQHF. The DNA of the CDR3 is TGTGCCAGCAGCGCGGACAGGGGATCCAATCAGCCCCAGCATTTT.

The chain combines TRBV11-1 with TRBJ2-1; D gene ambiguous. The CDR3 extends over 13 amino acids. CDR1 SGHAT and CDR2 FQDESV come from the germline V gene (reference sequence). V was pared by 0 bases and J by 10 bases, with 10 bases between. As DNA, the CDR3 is TGTGCCAGCAGCTTAGCGTATAAGACAGAGCAGTTCTTC. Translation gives CASSLAYKTEQFF.

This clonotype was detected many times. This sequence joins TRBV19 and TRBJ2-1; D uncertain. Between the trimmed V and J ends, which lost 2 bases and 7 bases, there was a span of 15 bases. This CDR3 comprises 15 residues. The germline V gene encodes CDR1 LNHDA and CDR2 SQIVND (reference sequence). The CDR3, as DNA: TGTGCCAGTAGTATATATCGGTCTCAACAAAATGAGCAGTTCTTC. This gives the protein CASSIYRSQQNEQFF.

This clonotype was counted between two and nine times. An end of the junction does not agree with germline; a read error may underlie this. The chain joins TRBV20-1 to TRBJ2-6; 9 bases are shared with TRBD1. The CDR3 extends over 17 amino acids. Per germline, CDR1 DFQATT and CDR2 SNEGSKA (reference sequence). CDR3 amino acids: CSARGDRVVPGANVLTF. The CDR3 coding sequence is TGCAGTGCGAGAGGGGACAGGGTCGTACCTGGGGCCAACGTCCTGACTTTC.

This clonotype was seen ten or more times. CDR3 bases: TGTGCCAGCAGCTTTCCGGGACAGGGGGACGGGTACTTC. Protein product: CASSFPGQGDGYF. This chain uses TRBV11-1 with TRBJ2-7, with 11 nucleotides matching TRBD1. Germline V gene lookup returns CDR1 SGHAT and CDR2 FQDESV (reference sequence). V was pared by 3 bases and J by 12 bases, with 7 bases of the junction left unmatched. The CDR3 consists of 13 residues. Using reference TRBV11-1 and TRBJ2-7 for the parts outside the CDR3, the full variable domain is EAEVAQSPRYKITEKSQAVAFWCDPISGHATLYWYRQILGQGPELLVQFQDESVVDDSQLPKDRFSAERLKGVDSTLKIQPAELGDSAMYLCASSFPGQGDGYFGPGTRLTVT.

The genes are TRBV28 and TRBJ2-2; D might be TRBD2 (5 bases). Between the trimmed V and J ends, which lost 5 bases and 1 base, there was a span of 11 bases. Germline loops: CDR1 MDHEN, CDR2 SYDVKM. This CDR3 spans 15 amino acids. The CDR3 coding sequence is TGTGCCAGCAGTACGGCGGGCGTGAACACCGGGGAGCTGTTTTTT. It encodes CASSTAGVNTGELFF.